This T cell receptor beta chain was observed in a study of cytomegalovirus exposure and HLA in healthy donors. Study-level points and caveats: Subsequent analysis found a tendency for first-cohort TCR clusters to co-occur within the 95 to 150 validation repertoires. Overall, about 160 TCR beta chains were annotated as cytomegalovirus-associated.

Donors were drawn from the approximately 120-subject validation cohort, separate from the approximately 680-subject first cohort. Germline V gene lookup returns CDR1 MNHNS and CDR2 SASEGT. The V segment lost 5 bases and the J segment 0 bases; nucleotides outside the gene matches: 4. The CDR3 length is 15 residues. The sample holds one count of this clone. The antigen remains unidentified. TCRdb's copy holds only in-frame clones and misses some; the assay was immunoSEQ multiplex PCR. The data hold about 160,000 clones, with roughly 80% observed a single time. V gene TRBV6-1 combines with J gene TRBJ1-5, with 7 bases lining up with TRBD1. What was sequenced was PBMCs. The TCR originated in a man aged 30 to 39 in good health and CMV-seropositive. CDR3 nucleotide sequence: TGTGCCAGCAGTCAGGGACAGACTAGCAATCAGCCCCAGCATTTT. This sequence encodes CASSQGQTSNQPQHF.